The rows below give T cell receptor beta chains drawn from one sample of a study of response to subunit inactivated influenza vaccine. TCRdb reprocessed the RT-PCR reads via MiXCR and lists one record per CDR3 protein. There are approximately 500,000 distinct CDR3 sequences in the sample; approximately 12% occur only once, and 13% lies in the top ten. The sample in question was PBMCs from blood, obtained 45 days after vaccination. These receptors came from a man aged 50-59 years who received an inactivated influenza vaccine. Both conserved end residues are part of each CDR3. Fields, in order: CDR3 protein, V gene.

CASSQVLAEMTGELFF TRBV4-3
CASSLKATSGRLSTYEQYF TRBV11-2
CSVEGSGRVYEQFF TRBV29-1
CASSLTSGKYTGELFF TRBV11-2
CASSPTGDRSEAFF TRBV7-2
CASSKGLAGPQETQYF TRBV5-1
CASSYSLAGYLSSSYNEQFF TRBV6-2/TRBV6-3
CSARRTSGWSYEQYF TRBV20-1
CASSQDGPGQGYGYTF TRBV4-1
CASSLTGARGAFF TRBV12-3/TRBV12-4
CASRPSGGFQETQYF TRBV6-2/TRBV6-3
CATSGTGPTGELFF TRBV24-1
CASSLGQRQGIGETQYF TRBV5-1
CATSRSLGTGDLRDTQYF TRBV15
CSGGQGAAETQYF TRBV29-1
CASSQGSQGNNEQFF TRBV4-2
CATSSDVRDRIPTDTQYF TRBV15
CAISGARLQFF TRBV12-3/TRBV12-4
CASSYPGQGSSYEQYF TRBV6-6
CASSFEGLATNEQFF TRBV5-1
CASSGTSPGELFF TRBV2
CASSLGVGGTEAFF TRBV7-2
CASSPTGQGGNSPLHF TRBV18
CAWSQGAYNSPLHF TRBV30
CASSPAGVSTEAFF TRBV7-9
CASSPLTANTGELFF TRBV9
CASSGGVSNTEAFF TRBV5-1
CASRLFQGAGRETQYF TRBV5-5
CASSLDSDYKKEQFF TRBV28
CASSVGGTFYEQYF TRBV9
CASSQVTGLFEKLFF TRBV4-1
CASRPAIRVDQPQHF TRBV28
CASSSLPSLYEQYF TRBV7-2
CASRHRQMPDTQYF TRBV7-2
CASSLDVTLLGDTIYF TRBV12-3/TRBV12-4
CASSPSYTYEQYF TRBV13
CASSLGSLAGGATGELFF TRBV12-3/TRBV12-4
CASSPFTGELFF TRBV12-3/TRBV12-4
CASSTALAETQYF TRBV6-1
CASSLRPAGVIEQFF TRBV7-3
CATRDRKGEQYF TRBV11-2
CAWSPTAFSTDTQYF TRBV30
CASSQAQGGLANEKLFF TRBV4-3
CSASGDGTSGSTDTQYF TRBV20-1
CASSSGTWNEQFF TRBV6-6
CSVVAGDGGYEQYF TRBV20-1
CSALARGVSYNEQFF TRBV20-1
CASSRQDTSGNTIYF TRBV28
CASSLRLRTDTQYF TRBV11-2
CASSLSGGFSGANVLTF TRBV5-1
CASSQDPPRGASGSTDTQYF TRBV4-3
CATSEQRQGSRQPQHF TRBV24-1
CSARPQTNTYEQYF TRBV20-1